The entry below gives a single T cell receptor (beta chain) sequence along with its context. Generated by immunoSEQ multiplex PCR, the TCRdb table keeps only in-frame clones and is missing some. This sample carries roughly 13,000 clones, approximately 28% of them seen once, and the ten largest clones take over 2.5%. Co-plated with 200,000 CFSE-labeled responder cells were 200,000 irradiated, violet-dye-labeled stimulator cells. This sample was taken from a study of graft-versus-host responses after intestinal transplantation. Study summary: Anti-thymocyte globulin induction preceded about 3 years of tacrolimus and steroid maintenance in all recipients. Study-level points and caveats: Patients who carried graft-donor T cell macrochimerism also had high graft-versus-host to host-versus-graft clonal ratios in their allografts.

This CDR3 comprises 13 residues. V dropped 5 bases and J dropped 4 bases, with 11 bases sitting between them. Germline V gene lookup returns CDR1 SEHNR and CDR2 FQNEAQ (reference sequence). The sample in question was alloreactive CD8+ T cells from a mixed lymphocyte reaction culture, obtained before intestinal transplant. As to subset: CFSE-low proliferating T cells sorted from approximately 6-day pre-transplant mixed lymphocyte reaction (GvH or HvG direction). The chain couples TRBV7-9 to TRBJ2-5, with D perhaps matching TRBD1 (6 bases). The origin of this receptor is a human patient who received an intestinal transplant. CDR3 coding DNA: TGTGCCAGCAGCCCCGAAGGGGGAGAGACCCAGTACTTC. It encodes CASSPEGGETQYF.